A selection of T cell receptor beta chains follows, all from one sample in a study of cytomegalovirus exposure and HLA in healthy donors. Measured with immunoSEQ multiplex PCR; TCRdb has only the in-frame clones, and not every one. The repertoire holds over 200,000 clones, around 80% seen once, with around 4% in the top ten. The specimen sequenced was PBMCs. The receptors were gathered from a male donor in good health and CMV-seronegative. The conserved cysteine and the conserved F or W are not part of the CDR3 here. Some rows mark clone size as missing; the rest say once, few, many or name a class of expanded clone.

size	J	V	CDR3
-	TRBJ1-2	TRBV7-9	ASSLGQGLYGYT
-	TRBJ2-2	TRBV10-3	AISEGGGDTGELF
-	TRBJ2-3	TRBV11-1	ASSLEGASGTVQY
once	TRBJ2-7	TRBV6-5	ASSYRGGSGEQY
-	TRBJ1-2	TRBV5-1	ASSSSTGGSYGYT
-	TRBJ1-3	TRBV7-3	ASSLSAGGAGNTIY
-	TRBJ2-7	TRBV18	ASSHRGSYEQY
-	TRBJ2-1	TRBV6-5	ASRRGQGSYNEQF
-	TRBJ2-2	TRBV5-6	ASSLGLGLNTGELF
-	TRBJ2-3	TRBV27	ASSSRLVEDTQY
-	TRBJ1-1	TRBV7-3	ASSLNRDRASGTEAF
-	TRBJ2-2	TRBV7-8	ASSLEIAGVRIGELF
-	TRBJ1-2	TRBV11-2	ASISTDRGSWGYT
-	TRBJ2-2	TRBV28	ASSLQGIGAGELF
few	TRBJ2-7	TRBV7-9	ASKVGQGSYEQY
-	TRBJ2-7	TRBV5-1	ASSPGTGNYEQY
-	TRBJ2-1	TRBV5-1	ASRDYRSSYNERF
-	TRBJ1-1	TRBV27	ASTPQGANTEAF
-	TRBJ2-7	TRBV30	AWSVHREQY
-	TRBJ2-7	TRBV6-5	ASSLRGDEQY
-	TRBJ1-4	TRBV5-1	ASSPHKGQTSNEKLF
-	TRBJ2-7	TRBV5-1	ASSLAGEQY
-	TRBJ1-5	TRBV6-1	ASSEMGQGLGQPQH
-	TRBJ1-2	TRBV19	ASSTANYGYP
once	TRBJ2-7	TRBV5-1	ASSLTGGVEQY
-	TRBJ2-7	TRBV7-3	ASAPVGGDYEQY
-	TRBJ2-3	TRBV18	ASSPLGTDTQY
-	TRBJ2-5	TRBV7-9	ASSDGLAGVETQY
-	-	TRBV15	ATSGTSGRKRNEQY
-	TRBJ1-1	TRBV6-5	ASSYDRASLAF
-	TRBJ2-5	TRBV21-1	ASSTGTSGTTIQETQY
-	TRBJ2-7	TRBV16	ASTQTEASYEQY
-	TRBJ2-3	TRBV14	ASSQDLGGVDTQY
-	TRBJ1-5	TRBV2	ARGGAGQPQH
-	TRBJ1-2	TRBV5-6	ASSPRPEGDYGYT
few	TRBJ1-1	TRBV7-3	ASSAGQNTEAF
-	TRBJ2-6	TRBV7-9	ASSPRGSGANVLT